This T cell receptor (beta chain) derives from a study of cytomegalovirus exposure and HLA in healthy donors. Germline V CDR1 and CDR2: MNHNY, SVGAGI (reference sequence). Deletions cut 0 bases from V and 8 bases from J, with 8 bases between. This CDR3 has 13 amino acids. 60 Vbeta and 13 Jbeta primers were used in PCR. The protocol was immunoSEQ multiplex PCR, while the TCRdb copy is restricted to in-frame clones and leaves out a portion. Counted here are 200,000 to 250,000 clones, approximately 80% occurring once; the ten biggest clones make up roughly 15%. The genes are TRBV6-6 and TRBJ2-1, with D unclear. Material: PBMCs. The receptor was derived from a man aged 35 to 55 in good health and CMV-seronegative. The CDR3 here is CASSYSEVDEQFF. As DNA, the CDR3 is TGTGCCAGCAGTTACTCAGAGGTCGATGAGCAGTTCTTC.